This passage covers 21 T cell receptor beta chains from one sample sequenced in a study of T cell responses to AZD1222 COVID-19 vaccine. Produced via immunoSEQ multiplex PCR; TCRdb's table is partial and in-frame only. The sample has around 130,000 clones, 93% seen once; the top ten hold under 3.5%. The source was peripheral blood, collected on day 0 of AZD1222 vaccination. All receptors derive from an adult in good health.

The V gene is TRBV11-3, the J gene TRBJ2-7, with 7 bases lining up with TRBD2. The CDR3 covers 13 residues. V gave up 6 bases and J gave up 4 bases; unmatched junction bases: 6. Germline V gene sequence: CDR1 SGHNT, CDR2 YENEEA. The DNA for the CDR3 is TGTGCCAGCAGTGATGCGGGGGATTACGAGCAGTACTTC. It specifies CASSDAGDYEQYF.

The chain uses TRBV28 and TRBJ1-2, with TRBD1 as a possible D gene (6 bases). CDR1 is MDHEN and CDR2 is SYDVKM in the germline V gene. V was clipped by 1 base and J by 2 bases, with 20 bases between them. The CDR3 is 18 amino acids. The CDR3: CASSLSGSRGSANYGYTF. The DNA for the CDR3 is TGTGCCAGCAGTTTATCGGGGAGCAGGGGTAGCGCCAACTATGGCTACACCTTC.

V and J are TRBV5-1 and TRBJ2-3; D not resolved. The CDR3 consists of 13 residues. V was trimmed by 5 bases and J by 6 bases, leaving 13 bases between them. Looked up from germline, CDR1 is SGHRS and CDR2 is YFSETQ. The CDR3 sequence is CASRDGIRDTQYF. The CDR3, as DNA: TGCGCCAGCAGAGATGGCATTCGGGATACGCAGTATTTT.

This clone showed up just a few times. DNA for the CDR3: TGTGCCAGCAGCTTAGGGGCGTCGGGCACCGGGGAGCTGTTTTTT. Translation gives CASSLGASGTGELFF. V usage is TRBV11-3 and J usage is TRBJ2-2; D uncertain. V lost 1 base, J lost 4 bases, and 10 bases lay in between. The germline gives CDR1 SGHNT, CDR2 YENEEA. The CDR3 contains 15 residues.

The CDR3, as DNA: TGTGCCAGCAGCCAATTAGGGACCGGGGAGCTGTTTTTT. Translating it yields CASSQLGTGELFF. V is TRBV3-1 (or the pseudogene TRBV3-2) and J is TRBJ2-2; D not certain. The CDR3 spans 13 residues. V lost 2 bases, J lost 5 bases, and 6 bases lay in between. The germline gives CDR1 LGHDT, CDR2 YNNKEL (reference sequence).

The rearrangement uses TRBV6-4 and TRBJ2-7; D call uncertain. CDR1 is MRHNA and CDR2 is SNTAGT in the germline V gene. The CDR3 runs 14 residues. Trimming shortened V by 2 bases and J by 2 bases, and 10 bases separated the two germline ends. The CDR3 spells CASSDLFRTYEQYF. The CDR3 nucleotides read TGTGCCAGCAGTGACCTTTTTAGAACCTACGAGCAGTACTTC.

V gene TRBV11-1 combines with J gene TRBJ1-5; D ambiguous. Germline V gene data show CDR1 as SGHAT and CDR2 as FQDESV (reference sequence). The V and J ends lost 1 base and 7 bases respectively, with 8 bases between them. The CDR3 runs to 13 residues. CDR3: CASSLDARQPQHF. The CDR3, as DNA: TGTGCCAGCAGCTTAGACGCGCGGCAGCCCCAGCATTTT. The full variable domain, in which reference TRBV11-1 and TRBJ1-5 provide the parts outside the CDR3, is EAEVAQSPRYKITEKSQAVAFWCDPISGHATLYWYRQILGQGPELLVQFQDESVVDDSQLPKDRFSAERLKGVDSTLKIQPAELGDSAMYLCASSLDARQPQHFGDGTRLSIL.

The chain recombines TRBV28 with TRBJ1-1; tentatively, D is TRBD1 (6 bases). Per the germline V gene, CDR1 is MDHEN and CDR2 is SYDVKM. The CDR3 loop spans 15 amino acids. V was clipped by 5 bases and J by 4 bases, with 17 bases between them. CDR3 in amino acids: CASSQRPLGATEAFF. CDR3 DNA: TGTGCCAGCAGTCAGCGCCCCCTGGGGGCCACTGAAGCTTTCTTT.

CDR3 residues: CASSLWGSGRGDEQFF. The CDR3 DNA sequence: TGTGCCAGCAGCTTATGGGGTAGCGGGAGAGGGGATGAGCAGTTCTTC. The J gene is TRBJ2-1, the V gene TRBV7-9; 9 positions agree with TRBD2. Germline loops: CDR1 SEHNR, CDR2 FQNEAQ (reference sequence). After removal of 2 bases from V and 8 bases from J, the junction contained 10 bases not matched to a gene. This CDR3 spans 16 amino acids.

The CDR3, as DNA: TGTGCCAGCAGTTTCACAGGAGACCAGCCCCAGCATTTT. Its translation: CASSFTGDQPQHF. The chain couples TRBV28 to TRBJ1-5, with D tentatively TRBD1 (5 bases). V was trimmed by 3 bases and J by 7 bases, leaving 10 bases between them. The CDR3 contains 13 residues. Germline V gene lookup returns CDR1 MDHEN and CDR2 SYDVKM. The full variable domain, in which reference TRBV28 and TRBJ1-5 provide the parts outside the CDR3, is DVKVTQSSRYLVKRTGEKVFLECVQDMDHENMFWYRQDPGLGLRLIYFSYDVKMKEKGDIPEGYSVSREKKERFSLILESASTNQTSMYLCASSFTGDQPQHFGDGTRLSIL.

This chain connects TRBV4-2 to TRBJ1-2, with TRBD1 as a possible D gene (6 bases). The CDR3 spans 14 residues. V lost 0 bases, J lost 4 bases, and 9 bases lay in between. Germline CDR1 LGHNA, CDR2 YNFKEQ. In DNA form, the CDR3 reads TGTGCCAGCAGCCAAGACAGGGGTGCCTATGGCTACACCTTC. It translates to CASSQDRGAYGYTF.

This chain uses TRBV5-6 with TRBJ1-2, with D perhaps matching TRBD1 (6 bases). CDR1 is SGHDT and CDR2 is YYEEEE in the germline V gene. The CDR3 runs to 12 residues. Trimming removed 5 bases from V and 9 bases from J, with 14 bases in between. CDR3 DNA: TGTGCCAGCAGGGGAGGACAGAATCGCTACACCTTC. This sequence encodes CASRGGQNRYTF.

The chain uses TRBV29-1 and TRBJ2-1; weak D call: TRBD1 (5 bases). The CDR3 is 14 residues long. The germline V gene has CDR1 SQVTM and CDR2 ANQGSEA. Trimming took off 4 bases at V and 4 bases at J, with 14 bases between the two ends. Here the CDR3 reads CSVAEDTEYNEQFF. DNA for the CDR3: TGCAGCGTTGCCGAGGACACCGAATACAATGAGCAGTTCTTC.

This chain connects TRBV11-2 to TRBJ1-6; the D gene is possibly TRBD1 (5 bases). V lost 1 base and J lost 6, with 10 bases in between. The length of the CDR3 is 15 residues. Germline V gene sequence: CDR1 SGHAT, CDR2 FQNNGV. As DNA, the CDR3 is TGTGCCAGCAGCTTAGCCGGACACGTTAATTCACCCCTCCACTTT. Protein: CASSLAGHVNSPLHF. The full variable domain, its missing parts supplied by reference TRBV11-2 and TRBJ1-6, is EAGVAQSPRYKIIEKRQSVAFWCNPISGHATLYWYQQILGQGPKLLIQFQNNGVVDDSQLPKDRFSAERLKGVDSTLKIQPAKLEDSAVYLCASSLAGHVNSPLHFGNGTRLTVT.

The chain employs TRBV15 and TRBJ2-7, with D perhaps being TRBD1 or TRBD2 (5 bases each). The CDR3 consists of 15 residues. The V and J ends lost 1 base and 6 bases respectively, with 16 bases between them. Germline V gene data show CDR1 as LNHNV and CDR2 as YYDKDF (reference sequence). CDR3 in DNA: TGTGCCACCAGCAGAGTTCGGCAGGATGGGACCGAGCAGTACTTC. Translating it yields CATSRVRQDGTEQYF.

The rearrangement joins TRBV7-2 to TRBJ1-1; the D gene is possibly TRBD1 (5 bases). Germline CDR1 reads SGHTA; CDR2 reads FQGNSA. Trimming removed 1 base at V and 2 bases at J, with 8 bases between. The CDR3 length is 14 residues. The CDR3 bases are TGTGCCAGCAGCTTAGTGGGGGGAAACACTGAAGCTTTCTTT. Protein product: CASSLVGGNTEAFF.

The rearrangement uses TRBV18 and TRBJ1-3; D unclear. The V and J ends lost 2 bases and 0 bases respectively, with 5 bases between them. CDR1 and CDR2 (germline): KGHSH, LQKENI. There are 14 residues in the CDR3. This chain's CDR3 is CASSPFLSGNTIYF. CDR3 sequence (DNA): TGTGCCAGCTCACCATTCCTCTCTGGAAACACCATATATTTT.

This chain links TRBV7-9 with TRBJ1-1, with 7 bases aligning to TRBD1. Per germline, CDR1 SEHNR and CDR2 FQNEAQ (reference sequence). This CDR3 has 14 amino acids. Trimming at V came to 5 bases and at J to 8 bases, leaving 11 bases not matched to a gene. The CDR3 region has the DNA TGTGCCAGCAGCCCCATGAGCGACAGGGCCGAAGCTTTCTTT. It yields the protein CASSPMSDRAEAFF.

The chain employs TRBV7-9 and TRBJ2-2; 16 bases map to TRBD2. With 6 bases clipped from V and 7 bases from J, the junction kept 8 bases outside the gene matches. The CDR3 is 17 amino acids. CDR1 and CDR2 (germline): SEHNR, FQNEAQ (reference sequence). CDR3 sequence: CASRSGLAGGPGGELFF. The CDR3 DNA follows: TGTGCCAGCAGGTCGGGACTAGCGGGAGGGCCCGGCGGGGAGCTGTTTTTT.

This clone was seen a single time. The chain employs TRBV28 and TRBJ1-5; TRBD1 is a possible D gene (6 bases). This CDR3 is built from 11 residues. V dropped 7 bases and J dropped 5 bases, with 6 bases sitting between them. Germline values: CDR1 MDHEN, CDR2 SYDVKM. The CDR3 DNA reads TGTGCCAGCAACAGGGATCAGCCCCAGCATTTT. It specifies CASNRDQPQHF.

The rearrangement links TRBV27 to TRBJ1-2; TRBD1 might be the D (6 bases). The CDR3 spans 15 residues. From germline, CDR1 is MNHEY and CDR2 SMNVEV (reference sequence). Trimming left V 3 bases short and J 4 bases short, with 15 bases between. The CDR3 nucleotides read TGTGCCAGCAGTTTTTCGGGGGGCAGTAGCTATGGCTACACCTTC. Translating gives CASSFSGGSSYGYTF.